This is a list of T cell receptor beta chains from one sample in a study of Ad26.COV2.S vaccination and SARS-CoV-2 variants. The data were produced by immunoSEQ multiplex PCR, yet TCRdb's version contains in-frame clones alone and is incomplete. The sample lists 360,000 or so clones, about nine tenths occurring once. Sequenced material: peripheral blood, taken in a trial of Ad26.COV2.S vaccine versus placebo. These receptor sequences come from a person between 18 and 65 years old who received the Ad26.COV2.S COVID-19 vaccine or a placebo. The CDR3 runs from the conserved cysteine through the conserved F or W. D genes are given only for firm matches. Clone size is given for some rows only: seen once, a few or many times, or a class if the clone is expanded.

cdr3_nt | cdr3_aa | d_call | v_call | clone_size | j_call
TGTGCCTGGAGCTACTGGGGGGACAGCGACGAGCAGTACTTC | CAWSYWGDSDEQYF | . | TRBV30 | . | TRBJ2-7
TGCGCCAGCAGTGTGGGGACAGGCAGCTCCTATAATTCACCCCTCCACTTT | CASSVGTGSSYNSPLHF | TRBD1 | TRBV5-1 | once | TRBJ1-6
TGTGCCAGCAGTTTATCGGGCTTCCCAACCTACGAGCAGTACTTC | CASSLSGFPTYEQYF | . | TRBV27 | . | TRBJ2-7
TGTGCCACTCTGGACAGGGGGCCCCAAGGGCCCATTTTT | CATLDRGPQGPIF | TRBD1 | TRBV19 | . | TRBJ1-4
TGTGCCAGCAGCGTAGAAACAGGGAATGGCTACACCTTC | CASSVETGNGYTF | . | TRBV9 | . | TRBJ1-2
TGTGCCAGCAGCCCCGGCCCCCGGGTGGGGGACACTGAAGCTTTCTTT | CASSPGPRVGDTEAFF | . | TRBV9 | . | TRBJ1-1
TGTGCCAGCAGCTTAGGCACTGTCGGGAAGGCCCTCCACTTT | CASSLGTVGKALHF | . | TRBV13 | . | TRBJ1-6
TGTGCCACCCTCCTGGACTCTGGAAACACCATATATTTT | CATLLDSGNTIYF | . | TRBV7-9 | . | TRBJ1-3
TGTGCCACCCGTATTAGCGGGAGATCCAATGAGCAGTTCTTC | CATRISGRSNEQFF | TRBD2 | TRBV6-5 | few | TRBJ2-1
TGTGCCAGCAGCGTACGGACTAGGTATCTTCAGAATGAGCAGTTCTTC | CASSVRTRYLQNEQFF | TRBD2 | TRBV11-2 | . | TRBJ2-1
TGTGCCAGCAGTCTCCGCCTGAACACTGAAGCTTTCTTT | CASSLRLNTEAFF | . | TRBV11-3 | . | TRBJ1-1
TGCAGCGCCGAGGGGGGATTTGGAATGAACACTGAAGCTTTCTTT | CSAEGGFGMNTEAFF | . | TRBV29-1 | . | TRBJ1-1
TGTGCCAGCAGCTTTTGGGGATCCAAAAACATTCAGTACTTC | CASSFWGSKNIQYF | . | TRBV5-6 | . | TRBJ2-4
TGTGCCTGGACCCCTGGGTGGGGCTACACCTTC | CAWTPGWGYTF | . | TRBV30 | . | TRBJ1-2
TGTGCCAGCAGCGTAGATCTCTCAGGAGGGACCCAGTACTTC | CASSVDLSGGTQYF | . | TRBV9 | . | TRBJ2-5
TGTGCCACCACAGGGGGCGGTACAGATACGCAGTATTTT | CATTGGGTDTQYF | TRBD1 | TRBV10-3 | . | TRBJ2-3
TGTGCCAGCAGCGCAGAGACCCACCAGGACCCTAGGGGCACTGAAGCTTTCTTT | CASSAETHQDPRGTEAFF | . | TRBV21-1 | . | TRBJ1-1
TGTGCCAGCTCATCGGGAGTCAATCAGCCCCAGCATTTT | CASSSGVNQPQHF | . | TRBV18 | . | TRBJ1-5
TGTGCCATCAGTGGTGAGGGGAGGGGGTCAGGCTACACCTTC | CAISGEGRGSGYTF | . | TRBV10-3 | . | TRBJ1-2
TGTGCCAGCAGCTTATTACAGGGGGCCCAGCAGTACTTC | CASSLLQGAQQYF | TRBD1 | TRBV11-3 | . | TRBJ2-5
TGTGCCAGCAGCTTAGTCGGTGGGCGCGAGCAGTACTTC | CASSLVGGREQYF | . | TRBV13 | . | TRBJ2-7
TGTGCCACCAGTGATACTAGCGGGGGGGGACTAGATACGCAGTATTTT | CATSDTSGGGLDTQYF | TRBD2 | TRBV24-1 | . | TRBJ2-3
TGTGCCAGCAGCTCCCGAGCGGGTGCGAACACCGGGGAGCTGTTTTTT | CASSSRAGANTGELFF | . | TRBV13 | . | TRBJ2-2
TGCGCCAGCAGCTTTGATCGGACTAGCGGGGGGCCATCCACAGATACGCAGTATTTT | CASSFDRTSGGPSTDTQYF | TRBD2 | TRBV5-1 | . | TRBJ2-3
TGTGCCAGCAGTTTCCGGAACACTGAAGCTTTCTTT | CASSFRNTEAFF | . | TRBV27 | . | TRBJ1-1
TGTGCCAGCAGCCAACAAGTTGGAGGGAGGAAGGCAACCTACGAGCAGTACTTC | CASSQQVGGRKATYEQYF | . | TRBV3-1/TRBV3-2 | once | TRBJ2-7
TGTGCCAGCACCCGGGACTTGGGCACTGAAGCTTTCTTT | CASTRDLGTEAFF | . | TRBV4-2 | . | TRBJ1-1
TGCGCCAGCAGCCTCGATGGGGCCGGCTACGAGCAGTACTTC | CASSLDGAGYEQYF | . | TRBV4-1 | . | TRBJ2-7
TGTGCCAGCAGCTCATCTGGGCAGGGTAGCAATCAGCCCCAGCATTTT | CASSSSGQGSNQPQHF | . | TRBV7-9 | few | TRBJ1-5
TGTGCCTGGAGTTCAGGCGAGGGGAAACTGTTTTTT | CAWSSGEGKLFF | . | TRBV30 | . | TRBJ1-4
TGTGCCAGCAGCGGGGGACCCGGGGAGCTGTTTTTT | CASSGGPGELFF | . | TRBV5-4 | . | TRBJ2-2
TGTGCCAGAAAACACCCGGTTTACAATGAGCAGTTCTTC | CARKHPVYNEQFF | . | TRBV5-3 | . | TRBJ2-1
TGTGCCAGTAGTAAGAGACAGGGGGCGTCGAACACTGAAGCTTTCTTT | CASSKRQGASNTEAFF | TRBD1 | TRBV19 | . | TRBJ1-1
TGTGCCAGCATTCCGGGGGCCGGGGAGCTGTTTTTT | CASIPGAGELFF | . | TRBV2 | . | TRBJ2-2
TGTGCCAGCAGCGCCATCTATTCTAACTATGGCTACACCTTC | CASSAIYSNYGYTF | . | TRBV7-9 | . | TRBJ1-2
TGTGCCAGCAGTTACTCGCGCAGGGTGTATTCACCCCTCCACTTT | CASSYSRRVYSPLHF | . | TRBV6-5 | . | TRBJ1-6
TGTGCCACCAGCGCCTACGGCGGAGGCAATCAGCCCCAGCATTTT | CATSAYGGGNQPQHF | . | TRBV15 | . | TRBJ1-5
TGTGCCAGCAGCTTAGGTCTCGGGAATGAAAAACTGTTTTTT | CASSLGLGNEKLFF | . | TRBV11-2 | . | TRBJ1-4
TGTGCCTGGAGTACACCGGACATCGGCGGCTACACCTTC | CAWSTPDIGGYTF | . | TRBV30 | . | TRBJ1-2
TGTGCCAGCTCACCAACAGGGGGTAACGCCGGGGAGCTGTTTTTT | CASSPTGGNAGELFF | TRBD1 | TRBV18 | . | TRBJ2-2
TGTGCCAGCAGCCTAGGGACCAATAATGAAAAACTGTTTTTT | CASSLGTNNEKLFF | . | TRBV7-9 | . | TRBJ1-4
TGTGCCAGCCAGCGGCCTTCAGGGTCGCGAGGCTACACCTTC | CASQRPSGSRGYTF | . | TRBV19 | once | TRBJ1-2
TGTGCCAGCATGAGTCAGACCCAGTACTTC | CASMSQTQYF | . | TRBV2 | . | TRBJ2-5
TGTGCCAGCAGCTTCCCCCGGACAGGGACTTTGGAAGCTTTCTTT | CASSFPRTGTLEAFF | TRBD1 | TRBV5-5 | . | TRBJ1-1
TGTGCCAGCAGCCTGGGACGGGAAGCTTTCTTT | CASSLGREAFF | . | TRBV13 | once | TRBJ1-1
TGCGCCAGCAGCGTCGACAGGTACTCTGGAAACACCATATATTTT | CASSVDRYSGNTIYF | . | TRBV5-1 | . | TRBJ1-3
TGTGCCAGCAGCTTACCTGAGAACACTGAAGCTTTCTTT | CASSLPENTEAFF | . | TRBV13 | few | TRBJ1-1
TGTGCCATCAGTGTTCAAGGGGGACAGGGGGGTTCACCCCTCCACTTT | CAISVQGGQGGSPLHF | TRBD1 | TRBV10-3 | . | TRBJ1-6
TGCGCCAGCATTCTATCGGGGTATGGAGGTGAGCAGTTCTTC | CASILSGYGGEQFF | . | TRBV5-1 | . | TRBJ2-1
TGCAGCGTGTCGCTTACGGGGCGTCCTTACTACGAGCAGTACTTC | CSVSLTGRPYYEQYF | . | TRBV29-1 | once | TRBJ2-7